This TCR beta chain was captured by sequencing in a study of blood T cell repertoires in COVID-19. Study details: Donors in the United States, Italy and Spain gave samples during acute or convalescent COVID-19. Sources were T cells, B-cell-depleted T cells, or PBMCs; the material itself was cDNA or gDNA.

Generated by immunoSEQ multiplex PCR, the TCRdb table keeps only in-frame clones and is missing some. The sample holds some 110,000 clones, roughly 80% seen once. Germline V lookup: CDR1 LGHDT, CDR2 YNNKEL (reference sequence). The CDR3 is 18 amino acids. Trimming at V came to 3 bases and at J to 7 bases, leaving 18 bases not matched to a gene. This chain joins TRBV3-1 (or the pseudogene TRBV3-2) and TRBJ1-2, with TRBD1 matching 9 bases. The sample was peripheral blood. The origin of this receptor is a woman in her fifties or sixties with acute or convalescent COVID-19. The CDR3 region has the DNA TGTGCCAGCAGCCAGGCAGGGACAGGGAAATACCCTGCCAGTGGCTACACCTTC. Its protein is CASSQAGTGKYPASGYTF.